A selection of T cell receptor beta chains follows, all from one sample in a study of T cell changes during pregnancy in multiple sclerosis. The repertoire was sequenced with immunoSEQ multiplex PCR; TCRdb's copy has only in-frame clones and lacks some. This table has about 42,000 clones, about 90% appearing once. Here the sequenced sample was CD4+ T cells from peripheral blood mononuclear cells, taken after pregnancy. The receptors stem from a female donor with multiple sclerosis, enrolled in a pregnancy study. The CDR3 runs from the conserved cysteine through the conserved F or W. Each record gives: V gene, CDR3 length, clone size, J gene, D gene, CDR3 DNA, CDR3 protein. A D gene is named only where the DNA matches it firmly. Size values are once, few and many counts, or a class for expanded clones, and some rows have none.

V: TRBV2; length: 14; size: NA; J: TRBJ2-7; D: NA; DNA: TGTGCCAGCAGTGAACAGGGATTATATTACGAGCAGTACTTC; CDR3: CASSEQGLYYEQYF
V: TRBV2; length: 13; size: NA; J: TRBJ2-3; D: TRBD2; DNA: TGTGCCAGCAGTGTAGGGAGGGGAGATACGCAGTATTTT; CDR3: CASSVGRGDTQYF
V: TRBV11-2; length: 12; size: NA; J: TRBJ1-2; D: NA; DNA: TGTGCCAGCAGTATGGCGGTACGAGGCTACACCTTC; CDR3: CASSMAVRGYTF
V: TRBV5-1; length: 16; size: NA; J: TRBJ1-1; D: NA; DNA: TGCGCCAGCAGCCCACGAGGGTCCCCCATGAACACTGAAGCTTTCTTT; CDR3: CASSPRGSPMNTEAFF
V: TRBV6-6; length: 13; size: NA; J: TRBJ2-7; D: NA; DNA: TGTGCCAGCAGTTACTCGACTAGCTACGAGCAGTACTTC; CDR3: CASSYSTSYEQYF
V: TRBV6-1; length: 12; size: few; J: TRBJ1-2; D: NA; DNA: TGTGCCGGAGGCCGGGGGGATAATGGCTACACCTTC; CDR3: CAGGRGDNGYTF
V: TRBV6-1; length: 15; size: NA; J: TRBJ1-2; D: NA; DNA: TGTGCCAGCAGTTCCGGACAGACCACCCACTATGGCTACACCTTC; CDR3: CASSSGQTTHYGYTF
V: TRBV28; length: 13; size: NA; J: TRBJ1-2; D: TRBD1; DNA: TGTGCCAGCAGTCCGGGACAGGGAGGTGGCTACACCTTC; CDR3: CASSPGQGGGYTF
V: TRBV28; length: 18; size: NA; J: TRBJ1-2; D: NA; DNA: TGTGCCAGCAGTGCCCATTCATTTGAAGAGGAGGCTAACTATGGCTACACCTTC; CDR3: CASSAHSFEEEANYGYTF
V: TRBV29-1; length: 14; size: NA; J: TRBJ1-4; D: TRBD1; DNA: TGCAGCGTTGAGCAGGGGGTCGAGGGTGAAAAACTGTTTTTT; CDR3: CSVEQGVEGEKLFF
V: TRBV6-5; length: 15; size: NA; J: TRBJ1-4; D: NA; DNA: TGTGCCAGCAGAAGACGGAGAACAACTAATGAAAAACTGTTTTTT; CDR3: CASRRRRTTNEKLFF
V: TRBV19; length: 12; size: NA; J: TRBJ1-2; D: TRBD1; DNA: TGTGCCAGTAGACAGGGGAATGCGGGCTACACCTTC; CDR3: CASRQGNAGYTF
V: TRBV4-3; length: 16; size: once; J: TRBJ2-2; D: NA; DNA: TGCGCCAGCAGCCACACAGGGGGGGCGAACACCGGGGAGCTGTTTTTT; CDR3: CASSHTGGANTGELFF
V: TRBV7-9; length: 16; size: few; J: TRBJ1-1; D: NA; DNA: TGTGCCAGCAGCGCCCGCCTGGGCGGGATGAACACTGAAGCTTTCTTT; CDR3: CASSARLGGMNTEAFF
V: TRBV5-1; length: 16; size: NA; J: TRBJ1-1; D: NA; DNA: TGCGCCAGCAGCTTGAGGCAAGTCAGGTCGAACACTGAAGCTTTCTTT; CDR3: CASSLRQVRSNTEAFF
V: TRBV7-9; length: 13; size: NA; J: TRBJ2-7; D: TRBD1; DNA: TGTGCCAGCAAGACAGGGAGCTCCTACGAGCAGTACTTC; CDR3: CASKTGSSYEQYF